This T cell receptor (beta chain) derives from a study of human T cells and chemical hapten exposure. Study details: TCR yield per sample varied, mainly due to pooled library volumes.

Specified time point: pre-sensitization, week 0. The treatment was: therapeutic diphenylcyclopropenone sensitization with weekly scalp DPC. Extraction of total RNA was performed on unfractionated whole blood. Looked up from germline, CDR1 is SGHTA and CDR2 is FQGNSA. The CDR3 extends over 17 amino acids. The J segment lost 9 bases and the V segment lost 4 bases, leaving 13 bases of the junction unmatched. Study-wide results and caveats: Compared with pre-sensitization or healthy control sets, expanded TCRs clustered more.

The table lists this clonotype with a few counts. Its cognate antigen is unknown. One entry per CDR3 protein, called by TCRdb with MiXCR from the RACE reads. Among over 50,000 distinct CDR3 sequences listed, 9.6% were seen once. The source is a woman aged 25 to 39 with alopecia areata. Some clones in this sample may be carry-over from other donors' samples. The source was whole blood, collected in connection with sensitization to the hapten diphenylcyclopropenone (DPC). The genes are TRBV7-2 and TRBJ2-4; TRBD2 agrees at 12 bases. CDR3 loop: CASSSLTSGGPSSIQYF. CDR3 in DNA: TGTGCCAGCAGCTCCCTGACTAGCGGGGGACCTTCCAGCATTCAGTACTTC.